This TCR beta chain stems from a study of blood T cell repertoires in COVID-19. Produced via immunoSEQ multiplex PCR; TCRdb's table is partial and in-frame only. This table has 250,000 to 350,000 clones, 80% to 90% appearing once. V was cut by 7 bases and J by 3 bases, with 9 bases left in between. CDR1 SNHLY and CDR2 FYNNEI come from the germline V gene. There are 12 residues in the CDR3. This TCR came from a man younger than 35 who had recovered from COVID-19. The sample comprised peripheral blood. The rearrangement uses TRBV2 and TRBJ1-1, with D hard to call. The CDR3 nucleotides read TGTGCCAGCAAAGCAGGCCACACTGAAGCTTTCTTT. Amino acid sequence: CASKAGHTEAFF.